A single sample gave rise to the 27 T cell receptor beta chains below, sequenced in a study of blood T cells in healthy people across ages (dated by TCRdb to about 2015). The receptor library was made with 5' RACE. This sample was sequenced with an Illumina HiSeq 2500. A second PCR of about 6 to 11 cycles was run with a J-beta primer mix and a sample-barcoded 5' primer. TCRdb trimmed public reads at Q25 via fastp, called clones via MiXCR and kept in-frame beta chains. A single entry per CDR3 protein holds the most common genes and DNA from its merged rows. For this sample there are hundreds of thousands of distinct CDR3 sequences; approximately 30% appear just once. The ten largest account for approximately 15% of the sample. Sequencing was done on a sample of blood. The receptors were gathered from a woman aged 80 or over in good health. Donor details come from another sample of the same person, matched by shared clones.

The chain couples TRBV5-1 to TRBJ2-7; D unresolved. The last part of the DNA fits TRBJ2-5 better; the J call may be wrong. The CDR3 consists of 14 residues. Germline V gene lookup returns CDR1 SGHRS and CDR2 YFSETQ. CDR3 nucleotides: TGCGCCAGCAGCTTGGGACGGACCGAGGAGACCCAGTACTTC. This gives the protein CASSLGRTEETQYF.

This clonotype was counted only a few times. This may stem from a read error, because a much larger clone lies one nucleotide away. This chain links TRBV7-2 with TRBJ2-1; TRBD1 aligns across 11 bases. Germline loops: CDR1 SGHTA, CDR2 FQGNSA. The CDR3 is made up of 15 amino acids. V gave up 2 bases and J gave up 9 bases; unmatched junction bases: 6. The CDR3 DNA reads TGTGCCAGCAGCTTATGGGGACAGGGGGACGTTGAGCAGTTCTTC. This translates into CASSLWGQGDVEQFF.

This clonotype was counted many times. The genes are TRBV5-1 and TRBJ2-7, with D possibly TRBD2 on 6 matching bases. Germline-derived CDR1 and CDR2 are SGHRS and YFSETQ. The CDR3 is 15 amino acids. The germline V and J ends were trimmed by 0 bases and 3 bases, with 13 bases remaining between them. For the CDR3, the DNA is TGCGCCAGCAGCTTGGAGGAGGGGTCTTTCTACGAGCAGTACTTC. Translating gives CASSLEEGSFYEQYF.

The table lists this clonotype with many counts. This chain uses TRBV11-2 with TRBJ1-1; perhaps TRBD1 as D (6 bases). Germline CDR1 is SGHAT and CDR2 is FQNNGV. This CDR3 has 16 residues. V was pared by 4 bases and J by 1 base, with 16 bases between. In DNA, the CDR3 is TGTGCCAGCAGCTCCCAAAAAGGGGGTCGGAACACTGAAGCTTTCTTT. It specifies CASSSQKGGRNTEAFF.

The table lists this clonotype with many counts. J is TRBJ1-2 and V is TRBV6-5, with TRBD1 identical over 9 bases. This CDR3 has 14 residues. Germline trimming cut 5 bases from V and 7 bases from J; bases unmatched to any gene: 8. Germline V gene lookup returns CDR1 MNHEY and CDR2 SVGAGI. The CDR3, as DNA: TGTGCCAGCAGTCGCGGGACAGGGACGGCTGGCTACACCTTC. Amino acid sequence: CASSRGTGTAGYTF.

The V and J genes are TRBV3-1 and TRBJ2-5, with 10 bases that match TRBD2. Unmatched junction bases numbered 16, after V lost 8 bases and J lost 4 bases. The CDR3 runs 17 residues. The germline gives CDR1 LGHDT, CDR2 YNNKEL (reference sequence). The CDR3 loop reads CASGRGSGGEHGETQYF. The CDR3 nucleotides read TGTGCCAGCGGCCGTGGAAGCGGGGGGGAACACGGAGAGACCCAGTACTTC.

This rearrangement joins TRBV18 to TRBJ1-1, with TRBD1 identical over 8 bases. The CDR3 contains 14 residues. Per the germline V gene, CDR1 is KGHSH and CDR2 is LQKENI. J gave up 5 bases and V 4 bases, and 6 bases lay outside the gene matches. The CDR3 is CASSQGQGWTEAFF. In DNA form, the CDR3 reads TGTGCCAGCTCACAAGGACAGGGTTGGACTGAAGCTTTCTTT.

The sample holds many counts of this clonotype. This rearrangement joins TRBV20-1 to TRBJ1-1; 7 bases map to TRBD1. The V gene's germline CDR1 is DFQATT and CDR2 SNEGSKA (reference sequence). The CDR3 has 13 residues. V shed 5 bases and J 4 bases; nucleotides not matched to a gene: 7. The CDR3: CSACEGAGTEAFF. CDR3 DNA sequence: TGCAGTGCTTGTGAGGGGGCGGGCACTGAAGCTTTCTTT.

This clonotype has a handful of counts. A much larger clonotype is one base distant, so this may be a read error. The V call is TRBV20-1, the J call TRBJ2-1; 11 positions agree with TRBD2. The CDR3 runs to 16 residues. V trimming: 1 base; J trimming: 13 bases; junction bases outside the gene matches: 15. CDR1 is DFQATT and CDR2 is SNEGSKA in the germline V gene (reference sequence). The CDR3 DNA reads as TGCAGTGCTAGAGGGAGACTAGCGGGGCTCCAAGAGACCCAGTTCTTC. It codes for CSARGRLAGLQETQFF.

This clonotype was detected many times. The chain combines TRBV6-5 with TRBJ2-3, with no clear D. Germline V gives CDR1 MNHEY, CDR2 SVGAGI. The V gene lost 2 bases and the J gene lost 0 bases, with 21 bases spanning the gap. CDR3 length: 19 residues. The CDR3 DNA reads TGTGCCAGCAGTTACCCCGACGTCAAACTTGGGCAAAGCACAGATACGCAGTATTTT. Residues: CASSYPDVKLGQSTDTQYF.

This clonotype was observed many times. CDR3 in DNA: TGTGCCACCAGGGGATCGGCAACAGGGGATACGCAGTATTTT. Encoded protein: CATRGSATGDTQYF. This chain uses TRBV6-6 with TRBJ2-3; D is perhaps TRBD1 (6 bases). There are 14 residues in the CDR3. Germline CDR1 reads MNHNY; CDR2 reads SVGAGI (reference sequence). Trimming removed 10 bases at V and 6 bases at J, with 20 bases between.

This clonotype was detected ten times or more. The rearrangement uses TRBV6-5 and TRBJ2-7, with D maybe TRBD1 (6 bases). Between the trimmed V and J ends, which lost 6 bases and 6 bases, there was a span of 12 bases. The CDR3 loop spans 12 amino acids. Germline V gene data show CDR1 as MNHEY and CDR2 as SVGAGI. CDR3 amino acids: CASRGRGSEQYF. In DNA form, the CDR3 reads TGTGCCAGCAGGGGCAGGGGAAGCGAGCAGTACTTC.

The sample holds many counts of this clonotype. The chain has TRBV5-1 and TRBJ2-1, with TRBD1 matching over 9 bases. The junction had 6 bases not matched to a gene; V was cut back by 4 bases and J by 4 bases. This CDR3 spans 15 amino acids. Germline CDR1 is SGHRS and CDR2 is YFSETQ. CDR3 bases: TGCGCCAGCAGCGCTGGACAGGGGATATACAATGAGCAGTTCTTC. Protein sequence: CASSAGQGIYNEQFF.

This clonotype was detected ten times or more. The rearrangement joins TRBV3-1 to TRBJ1-2; a weak D match, TRBD1 (5 bases). CDR3 length equals 18 residues. Germline V gives CDR1 LGHDT, CDR2 YNNKEL (reference sequence). Trimming took 0 bases from V and 1 from J, leaving 18 bases between them. The DNA for the CDR3 is TGTGCCAGCAGCCAAGAAGGGGTTAACCGGCATCTTAACTATGGCTACACCTTC. It yields the protein CASSQEGVNRHLNYGYTF.

This clonotype was counted many times. The genes are TRBV6-6 and TRBJ1-2; no definite D call. Germline assignment: CDR1 MNHNY and CDR2 SVGAGI (reference sequence). The CDR3 runs 14 residues. Trimming left V 8 bases short and J 0 bases short, with 13 bases between. The CDR3 bases are TGTGCCAGCCAACCGGCGGCTGCTAACTATGGCTACACCTTC. It specifies CASQPAAANYGYTF.

V and J are TRBV7-6 and TRBJ2-5; the D gene could be TRBD1 or TRBD2 (6 bases each). The tail of the sequence fits TRBJ2-7 better, so the J call may be wrong. The CDR3 extends over 14 amino acids. The germline V gene has CDR1 SGHVS and CDR2 FNYEAQ. CDR3 amino acids: CASQTLSGGGEQYF. CDR3 DNA: TGTGCCAGCCAAACTTTGTCCGGGGGCGGCGAGCAGTACTTC.

The chain couples TRBV4-2 to TRBJ1-4; D possibly corresponds to TRBD1 (6 bases). The CDR3 runs to 17 residues. V was shortened by 4 bases and J by 0 bases, with 15 bases between the two germline ends. CDR1 and CDR2 (germline): LGHNA, YNFKEQ. The CDR3 sequence: CASSPQPHRATNEKLFF. CDR3 DNA: TGTGCCAGCAGCCCTCAACCTCACAGGGCAACTAATGAAAAACTGTTTTTT.

The chain carries TRBV4-1 and TRBJ2-3; D is tentatively TRBD1 or TRBD2 (6 bases each). The germline V and J ends were trimmed by 8 bases and 6 bases, with 21 bases remaining between them. The germline V gene encodes CDR1 MGHRA and CDR2 YSYEKL. CDR3 length: 15 amino acids. CDR3 coding DNA: TGCGCCAGCGGCCTAGATAGGGGGGCTTTGGATACGCAGTATTTT. Translating it yields CASGLDRGALDTQYF.

J is TRBJ1-4 and V is TRBV20-1, with unresolved D. The CDR3 runs to 13 residues. Germline CDR1 reads DFQATT; CDR2 reads SNEGSKA (reference sequence). Trimming took 6 bases from V and 7 from J, leaving 15 bases between them. CDR3 bases: TGCAGTGCCCCGGGGTCCTTGGGTGAAAAACTGTTTTTT. Protein: CSAPGSLGEKLFF.

This clonotype appeared many times. The chain carries TRBV28 and TRBJ1-2, with 7 positions matching TRBD1. Germline lookup yields CDR1 MDHEN and CDR2 SYDVKM. With V trimmed by 5 bases and J by 4 bases, 10 bases remained unmatched. This CDR3 region has 15 residues. The CDR3 nucleotides read TGTGCCAGCAGTCCACGACAGGGCCGGCGCTATGGCTACACCTTC. Translating gives CASSPRQGRRYGYTF.

Ten or more counts support this clonotype. The rearrangement uses TRBV7-9 and TRBJ2-1; TRBD2 is a possible D gene (5 bases). Trimming pared 4 bases from V and 2 bases from J, leaving 12 bases between. The germline CDR1 and CDR2 sequences are SEHNR and FQNEAQ (reference sequence). The CDR3 contains 15 residues. The chain's CDR3 is CASSSLQRTYNEQFF. The CDR3 nucleotides read TGTGCCAGCAGCTCCCTCCAGCGGACCTACAATGAGCAGTTCTTC.

This clonotype has at least ten counts. The chain combines TRBV2 with TRBJ2-4, with D unclear. Germline V CDR1 and CDR2: SNHLY, FYNNEI. V was trimmed by 4 bases and J by 2 bases, leaving 18 bases between them. The CDR3 has 17 amino acids. The CDR3: CASSAGVGKGTKNIQYF. In nucleotides, the CDR3 is TGTGCCAGCAGTGCCGGCGTGGGGAAAGGAACCAAAAACATTCAGTACTTC.

Many counts were recorded for this clonotype. The chain carries TRBV4-1 and TRBJ1-3; no reliable D call. Trimming left V 2 bases short and J 0 bases short, with 11 bases between. Germline CDR1 reads MGHRA; CDR2 reads YSYEKL. The CDR3 has 16 amino acids. The CDR3 reads CASSQHQAASGNTIYF. In nucleotides, the CDR3 is TGCGCCAGCAGCCAACATCAGGCAGCCTCTGGAAACACCATATATTTT.

This clonotype was picked up many times. The chain is built from TRBV4-3 and TRBJ1-4; tentative D call: TRBD1 (5 bases). Trimming removed 6 bases from V and 6 bases from J, with 17 bases in between. The CDR3 has 15 residues. Per the germline V gene, CDR1 is LGHNA and CDR2 is YSLEER. The CDR3 region is CASSSGILEDEKLFF. The CDR3 nucleotides are TGCGCCAGCAGTTCAGGGATATTGGAAGATGAAAAACTGTTTTTT.

This clonotype has more than one count but fewer than ten. A much larger clone sits a single nucleotide away, making a read error possible. This chain connects TRBV4-3 to TRBJ2-1; possible D gene TRBD1, 6 bases. The CDR3 runs to 15 residues. The germline V and J ends were trimmed by 0 bases and 5 bases, with 11 bases remaining between them. Germline lookup yields CDR1 LGHNA and CDR2 YSLEER. The chain's CDR3 is CASSQDGGGHNEQFF. As DNA, the CDR3 is TGCGCCAGCAGCCAAGATGGGGGCGGGCACAATGAGCAGTTCTTC.

In regard to this clonotype: Its ends do not fully match the called genes, so a read error is possible. This sequence joins TRBV10-3 and TRBJ1-6; 10 nucleotides match TRBD1. The CDR3 covers 17 residues. The germline V gene has CDR1 ENHRY and CDR2 SYGVKD. The CDR3 region is CAVSESKSGTGDSPLHF. The CDR3 DNA reads TGTGCCGTCAGTGAGTCTAAATCCGGGACAGGGGATTCACCCCTCCACTTT.

This clonotype has ten or more counts. The V gene is TRBV12-3 or TRBV12-4, the J gene TRBJ2-1; no clear D gene. Trimming shortened V by 6 bases and J by 8 bases, and 8 bases separated the two germline ends. The CDR3 sequence is 11 residues long. The CDR3 bases are TGTGCCAGCAGGTCGACTCATGAGCAGTTCTTC. Amino acids: CASRSTHEQFF.